This is a list of T cell receptor beta chains from one sample in a study of T cell responses to AZD1222 COVID-19 vaccine. The protocol was immunoSEQ multiplex PCR, while the TCRdb copy is restricted to in-frame clones and leaves out a portion. The sample lists about 150,000 clones, less than 95% occurring once. The starting material was peripheral blood, obtained on day 0 of AZD1222 vaccination. The receptors derive from an adult in good health. Each CDR3 is given without its conserved first and last residue. D genes are given only for firm matches.

j_call,d_call,v_call,cdr3_aa
TRBJ2-7,NA,TRBV6-5,ASSYSGQGTYEQY
TRBJ2-3,NA,TRBV7-2,ASSLVGLSTDTQY
TRBJ2-1,TRBD2,TRBV4-2,ASSQEGTSGRNEQF
TRBJ2-2,NA,TRBV7-9,ASSLIPNTGELF
TRBJ1-2,NA,TRBV5-1,ASSTGQPNYGYT
TRBJ2-4,NA,TRBV7-9,ASSLAGGHNIQY
TRBJ1-1,TRBD1,TRBV30,AWRDHRGWTEAF
TRBJ1-1,NA,TRBV15,ATSLRLGNEAF
TRBJ1-1,NA,TRBV29-1,SVPTGLSMNTEAF
TRBJ1-5,TRBD1,TRBV5-1,ASIQDRGRQPQH
TRBJ1-2,NA,TRBV27,ASSLRGGMGDGYT
TRBJ1-2,NA,TRBV6-5,ASSNRVLYGYT
TRBJ1-4,NA,TRBV11-3,ASSLEPATNEKLF
TRBJ1-1,NA,TRBV6-2/TRBV6-3,ASSFHRVQRNTEAF
TRBJ2-5,NA,TRBV7-2,ASSLRGPQETQY
TRBJ2-2,NA,TRBV4-3,ASSPYLGTGELF
TRBJ1-3,NA,TRBV28,ASSLIGGGNTIY
TRBJ1-5,NA,TRBV4-1,ASSQAGLGNQPQH
TRBJ1-6,NA,TRBV30,AWSPASNSPLH
TRBJ2-2,TRBD1,TRBV7-2,ASRPTGAGTGELF
TRBJ1-2,TRBD1,TRBV11-2,ASRDWRQGGLGYT
TRBJ2-1,TRBD2,TRBV3-1/TRBV3-2,ASSQEDQRGPYNEQF
TRBJ1-2,NA,TRBV6-5,ASRAAGGYT
TRBJ1-5,NA,TRBV28,ASSYGEQPQH
TRBJ1-1,TRBD1,TRBV4-1,ASSAQGAAAEAF
TRBJ2-2,TRBD1,TRBV15,ATSREEGQGATGELF
TRBJ1-5,NA,TRBV5-4,ASSLARASRGRQH
TRBJ1-3,NA,TRBV15,ATSRDPGAGNTIY
TRBJ2-3,TRBD1,TRBV28,ASSLGHRGGLTDTQY
TRBJ2-2,NA,TRBV5-1,ASSASGQGIAGELF
TRBJ1-2,NA,TRBV18,ASSGPNNYGYT
TRBJ1-1,NA,TRBV28,ASRTAQLNTEAF
TRBJ2-1,TRBD2,TRBV11-1,ASGLAESSYNEQF
TRBJ1-5,NA,TRBV3-1/TRBV3-2,ASSHSGDAPQH
TRBJ2-7,TRBD2,TRBV4-1,ASSPSGLYEQY
TRBJ2-1,NA,TRBV5-1,ASRRESYNEQF
TRBJ1-2,NA,TRBV27,ASSSTVNYGYT
TRBJ2-7,NA,TRBV10-3,AISESTRYEQY
TRBJ1-1,TRBD1,TRBV24-1,ATSEAGGVNTEAF
TRBJ1-1,NA,TRBV12-5,ASGSGRGTEAF
TRBJ2-3,TRBD2,TRBV28,ASTGTSGRATDTQY
TRBJ1-2,TRBD1,TRBV5-1,ASSIDRGYGYT